What follows are 12 T cell receptor beta chains derived from one specimen sequenced in a study of cytomegalovirus exposure and HLA in healthy donors. A multiplex PCR was run with 60 Vbeta primers and 13 Jbeta primers. Sequencing used immunoSEQ multiplex PCR; TCRdb keeps in-frame clones, though not all of them. The sample yields about 100,000 clones, 73% seen once. The specimen was PBMCs. Source of these receptors: a man aged 25-45 years in good health and CMV-seronegative.

This clone was seen a few times. This chain links TRBV5-1 with TRBJ2-3, with TRBD1 identical over 9 bases. V dropped 2 bases and J dropped 4; count of bases not matched to a gene: 2. The CDR3 contains 14 residues. Germline CDR1 and CDR2: SGHRS and YFSETQ. This CDR3 reads CASSLGTGSDTQYF. DNA of the CDR3: TGCGCCAGCAGCTTAGGGACAGGGTCAGATACGCAGTATTTT.

This clone has only a few counts. The rearrangement uses TRBV4-1 and TRBJ2-7; TRBD1 agrees at 8 bases. The CDR3 has 13 amino acids. V gave up 1 base and J gave up 6 bases; unmatched junction bases: 2. Germline V lookup: CDR1 MGHRA, CDR2 YSYEKL. As DNA, the CDR3 is TGCGCCAGCAGCCAAGGACAGGGGCTCGAGCAGTACTTC. It specifies CASSQGQGLEQYF.

The J gene is TRBJ2-5, the V gene TRBV2; a weak D match, TRBD1 (7 bases). Between the trimmed V and J ends, which lost 5 bases and 5 bases, there was a span of 12 bases. CDR1 is SNHLY, CDR2 FYNNEI, per germline. This CDR3 is built from 13 residues. CDR3: CASSPGGFETQYF. CDR3 in DNA: TGTGCCAGCAGTCCAGGGGGGTTTGAGACCCAGTACTTC.

Worth noting for this clone: One end of the junction varies from germline; a read error may be responsible. The chain uses TRBV7-9 and TRBJ1-2, with TRBD1 as a possible D gene (6 bases). The V gene's germline CDR1 is SEHNR and CDR2 FQNEAQ (reference sequence). CDR3 length: 13 amino acids. CDR3 in amino acids: CASSPGHSFPPDF. CDR3 bases: TGTGCCAGCAGCCCGGGACATAGTTTCCCCCCAGACTTC.

The chain employs TRBV11-2 and TRBJ1-3, with a weak D call TRBD1 (6 bases). The V end was cut by 3 bases, the J end by 4 bases, with 13 bases between. Germline values: CDR1 SGHAT, CDR2 FQNNGV. CDR3 length equals 15 residues. CDR3 loop: CASSLGGAAGNTIYF. The CDR3 DNA sequence: TGTGCCAGCAGCTTGGGGGGGGCGGCAGGAAACACCATATATTTT.

The V and J genes are TRBV7-8 and TRBJ2-7; the match to TRBD2 covers 11 bases. This CDR3 has 18 amino acids. V trimming: 2 bases; J trimming: 3 bases; junction bases outside the gene matches: 12. In germline, CDR1 is SGHVS, CDR2 FQNEAQ. The CDR3 sequence is CASSLSTSGSKIGYEQYF. Here the CDR3 DNA reads TGTGCCAGCAGCTTATCTACTAGCGGGAGTAAAATAGGCTACGAGCAGTACTTC. Based on the CDR3 plus reference TRBV7-8 and TRBJ2-7, the full variable domain is GAGVSQSPRYKVAKRGQDVALRCDPISGHVSLFWYQQALGQGPEFLTYFQNEAQLDKSGLPSDRFFAERPEGSVSTLKIQRTQQEDSAVYLCASSLSTSGSKIGYEQYFGPGTRLTVT.

CDR3 loop: CASSETAGTGELFF. The CDR3 DNA sequence: TGTGCCAGCAGTGAAACGGCGGGCACCGGGGAGCTGTTTTTT. The chain is built from TRBV2 and TRBJ2-2; maybe TRBD2 (5 bases). V lost 2 bases to trimming and J lost 4 bases, with 8 bases between them. CDR1 is SNHLY and CDR2 is FYNNEI in the germline V gene. This CDR3 is 14 amino acids long.

The CDR3 coding sequence is TGTGCCAGCAGCGGCCGGGACAGAGTTTCACCCCTCCACTTT. It translates to CASSGRDRVSPLHF. The chain links TRBV9 to TRBJ1-6, with 7 bases matching TRBD1. Germline CDR1 reads SGDLS; CDR2 reads YYNGEE. Losses at the gene ends were 3 bases for V and 9 bases for J; bases not matched to a gene: 6. The CDR3 consists of 14 residues. The entire variable domain, with the rest obtained from reference TRBV9 and TRBJ1-6, is as follows: DSGVTQTPKHLITATGQRVTLRCSPRSGDLSVYWYQQSLDQGLQFLIQYYNGEERAKGNILERFSAQQFPDLHSELNLSSLELGDSALYFCASSGRDRVSPLHFGNGTRLTVT.

The sample holds a few counts of this clone. The chain recombines TRBV9 with TRBJ2-3; D unclear. This CDR3 region has 15 residues. Germline-derived CDR1 and CDR2 are SGDLS and YYNGEE. Between the trimmed V and J ends, which lost 4 bases and 0 bases, there was a span of 12 bases. As DNA, the CDR3 is TGTGCCAGCAGCTCCCGAGGTTCTAGCACAGATACGCAGTATTTT. Its protein is CASSSRGSSTDTQYF.

The rearrangement links TRBV10-3 to TRBJ2-1, with a possible D match to TRBD2 (6 bases). This CDR3 contains 17 residues. V gave up 4 bases and J gave up 3 bases, with 19 bases separating them. Germline CDR1 and CDR2: ENHRY and SYGVKD. CDR3 sequence reads: CAISASFREAGYNEQFF. The CDR3 DNA follows: TGTGCCATCAGTGCTTCTTTCAGGGAGGCTGGCTACAATGAGCAGTTCTTC.

This chain links TRBV4-1 with TRBJ1-1, with 8 bases aligning to TRBD1. After removal of 0 bases from V and 5 bases from J, the junction contained 5 bases not matched to a gene. The CDR3 spans 15 residues. Germline loops: CDR1 MGHRA, CDR2 YSYEKL. The CDR3 protein is CASSQEVTGVTEAFF. The CDR3 nucleotides are TGCGCCAGCAGCCAAGAAGTGACAGGGGTTACTGAAGCTTTCTTT.

CDR3 amino acids: CASSPGLASATQYF. Here the CDR3 DNA reads TGTGCCAGTAGCCCGGGACTAGCTTCGGCTACGCAGTATTTT. The V and J genes are TRBV19 and TRBJ2-3, with TRBD2 matching over 9 bases. In germline, CDR1 is LNHDA, CDR2 SQIVND (reference sequence). The CDR3 totals 14 residues. With V trimmed by 6 bases and J by 8 bases, 9 bases remained unmatched.